This T cell receptor beta chain stems from a study of blood T cell repertoires in COVID-19. Study background: Italy, Spain and the United States were the sources of the convalescent and acute COVID-19 samples.

In the authors' methods: Amplifying reference gene primers gave estimates of nucleated cell counts. Using immunoSEQ multiplex PCR, the repertoire was profiled, and TCRdb retains in-frame clones only, with some absent. V and J calls and clone size come straight from that table; D and trimming were deduced from the DNA. The table shows almost 85,000 clones, with around 89% occurring only once. Categorization into cohorts depended on clinical history that participants reported. Germline V gene data show CDR1 as SGDLS and CDR2 as YYNGEE. The CDR3 sequence is 14 residues long. A note on this clone: At one end, the junction sequence differs from germline, possibly due to a read error.

The chain combines TRBV9 with TRBJ1-1; 7 bases map to TRBD1. The receptor comes from a woman between 50 and 59 years old with acute COVID-19. The sequencing input was PBMCs or T cells enriched from blood (not recorded which). CDR3 DNA: TGTGCCAGCAGCCCCAACAGGGTAGGGGGCCCCCGCTCATTT. Protein sequence: CASSPNRVGGPRSF.